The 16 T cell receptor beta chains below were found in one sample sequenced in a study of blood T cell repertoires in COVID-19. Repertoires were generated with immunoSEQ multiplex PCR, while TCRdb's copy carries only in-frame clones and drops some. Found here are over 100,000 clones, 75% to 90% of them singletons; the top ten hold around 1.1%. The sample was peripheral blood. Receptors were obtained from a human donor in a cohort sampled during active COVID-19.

DNA for the CDR3: TGTGCCAGCTCCCCCGGACTAGCGGGAGGAGATACGCAGTATTTT. The encoded protein is CASSPGLAGGDTQYF. This rearrangement joins TRBV6-5 to TRBJ2-3; 14 bases fit TRBD2. V shed 8 bases, J shed 5 bases, and the junction held 6 bases outside the gene matches. The CDR3 totals 15 residues. Germline loops: CDR1 MNHEY, CDR2 SVGAGI.

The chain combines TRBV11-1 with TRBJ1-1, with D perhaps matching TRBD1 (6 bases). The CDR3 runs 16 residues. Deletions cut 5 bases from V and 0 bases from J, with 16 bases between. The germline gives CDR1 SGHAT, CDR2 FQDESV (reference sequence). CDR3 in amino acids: CASSREGGAMNTEAFF. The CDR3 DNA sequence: TGTGCCAGCAGCCGAGAAGGGGGGGCTATGAACACTGAAGCTTTCTTT. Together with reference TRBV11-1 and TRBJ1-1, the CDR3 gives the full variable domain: EAEVAQSPRYKITEKSQAVAFWCDPISGHATLYWYRQILGQGPELLVQFQDESVVDDSQLPKDRFSAERLKGVDSTLKIQPAELGDSAMYLCASSREGGAMNTEAFFGQGTRLTVV.

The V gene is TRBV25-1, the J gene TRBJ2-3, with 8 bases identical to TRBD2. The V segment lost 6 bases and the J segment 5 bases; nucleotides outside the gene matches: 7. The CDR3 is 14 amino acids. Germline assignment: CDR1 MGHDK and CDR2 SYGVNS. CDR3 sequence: CASSRPSGGDTQYF. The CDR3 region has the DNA TGTGCCAGCAGCCGACCCAGCGGGGGAGATACGCAGTATTTT.

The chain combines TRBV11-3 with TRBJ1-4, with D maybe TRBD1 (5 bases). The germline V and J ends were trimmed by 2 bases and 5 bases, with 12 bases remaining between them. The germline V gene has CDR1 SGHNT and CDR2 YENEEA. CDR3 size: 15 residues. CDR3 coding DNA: TGTGCCAGCAGCTTAAGTGGACAAGTAAATGAAAAACTGTTTTTT. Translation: CASSLSGQVNEKLFF.

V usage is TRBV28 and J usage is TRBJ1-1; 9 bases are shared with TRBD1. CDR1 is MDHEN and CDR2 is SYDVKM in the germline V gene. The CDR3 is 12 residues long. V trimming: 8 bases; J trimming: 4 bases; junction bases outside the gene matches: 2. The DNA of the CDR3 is TGTGCCAGCGCGACAGGGGGCACTGAAGCTTTCTTT. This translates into CASATGGTEAFF.

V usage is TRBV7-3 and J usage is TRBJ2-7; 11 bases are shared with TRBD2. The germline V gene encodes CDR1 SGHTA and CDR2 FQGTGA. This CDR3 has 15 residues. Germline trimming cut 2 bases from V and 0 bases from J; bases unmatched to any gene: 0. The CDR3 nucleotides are TGTGCCAGCAGCTTAGGACTAGCGGGCTCCTACGAGCAGTACTTC. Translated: CASSLGLAGSYEQYF.

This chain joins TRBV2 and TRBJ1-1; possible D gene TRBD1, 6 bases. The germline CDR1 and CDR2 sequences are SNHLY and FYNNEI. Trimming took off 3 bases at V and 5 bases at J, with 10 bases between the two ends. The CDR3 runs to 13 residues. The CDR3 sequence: CASSESGDTEAFF. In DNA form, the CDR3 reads TGTGCCAGCAGTGAGTCAGGGGATACTGAAGCTTTCTTT.

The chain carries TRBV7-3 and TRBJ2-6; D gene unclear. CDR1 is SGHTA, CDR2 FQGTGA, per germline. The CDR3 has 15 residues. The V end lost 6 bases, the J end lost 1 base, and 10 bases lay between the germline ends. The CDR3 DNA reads TGTGCCAGCAGTCTTCTCGGTTCTGGGGCCAACGTCCTGACTTTC. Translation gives CASSLLGSGANVLTF. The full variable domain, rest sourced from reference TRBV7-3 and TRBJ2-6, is GAGVSQTPSNKVTEKGKYVELRCDPISGHTALYWYRQSLGQGPEFLIYFQGTGAADDSGLPNDRFFAVRPEGSVSTLKIQRTERGDSAVYLCASSLLGSGANVLTFGAGSRLTVL.

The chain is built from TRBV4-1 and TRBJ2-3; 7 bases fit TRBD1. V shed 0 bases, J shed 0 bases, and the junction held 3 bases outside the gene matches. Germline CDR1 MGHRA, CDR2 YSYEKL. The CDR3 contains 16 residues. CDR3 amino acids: CASSQEDRSSTDTQYF. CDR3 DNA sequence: TGCGCCAGCAGCCAAGAGGACAGGTCTAGCACAGATACGCAGTATTTT.

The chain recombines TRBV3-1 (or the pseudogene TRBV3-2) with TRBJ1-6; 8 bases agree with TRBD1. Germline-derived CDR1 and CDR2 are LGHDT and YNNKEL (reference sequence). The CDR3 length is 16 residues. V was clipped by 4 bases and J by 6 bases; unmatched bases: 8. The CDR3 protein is CASSPWTGTTNSPLHF. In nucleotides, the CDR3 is TGTGCCAGCAGCCCTTGGACAGGGACTACTAATTCACCCCTCCACTTT.

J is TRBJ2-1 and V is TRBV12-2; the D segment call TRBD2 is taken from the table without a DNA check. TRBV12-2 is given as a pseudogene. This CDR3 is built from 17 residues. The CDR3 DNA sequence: TGTGCAAGTCGCTTAAAGGCTAGCGGGGATCCCCGGGGTGAGCAGTTCTTC. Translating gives CASRLKASGDPRGEQFF.

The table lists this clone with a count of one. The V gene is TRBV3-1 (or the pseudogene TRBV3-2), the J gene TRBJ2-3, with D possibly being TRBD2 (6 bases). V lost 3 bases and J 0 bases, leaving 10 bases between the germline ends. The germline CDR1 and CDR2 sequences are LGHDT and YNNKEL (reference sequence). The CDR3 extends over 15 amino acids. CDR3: CASSHRGESTDTQYF. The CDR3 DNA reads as TGTGCCAGCAGCCATCGCGGGGAGAGCACAGATACGCAGTATTTT.

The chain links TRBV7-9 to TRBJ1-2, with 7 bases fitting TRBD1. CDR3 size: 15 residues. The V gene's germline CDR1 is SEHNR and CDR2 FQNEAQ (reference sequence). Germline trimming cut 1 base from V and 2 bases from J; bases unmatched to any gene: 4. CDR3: CASSLEGQTNYGYTF. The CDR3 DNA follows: TGTGCCAGCAGCTTAGAGGGACAGACGAACTATGGCTACACCTTC.

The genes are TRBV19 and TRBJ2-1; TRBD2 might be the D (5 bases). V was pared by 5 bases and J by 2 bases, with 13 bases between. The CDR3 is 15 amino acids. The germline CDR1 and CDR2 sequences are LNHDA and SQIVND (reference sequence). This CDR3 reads CASSPRQRTYNEQFF. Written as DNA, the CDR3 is TGTGCCAGTAGTCCCCGGCAGCGGACCTACAATGAGCAGTTCTTC.

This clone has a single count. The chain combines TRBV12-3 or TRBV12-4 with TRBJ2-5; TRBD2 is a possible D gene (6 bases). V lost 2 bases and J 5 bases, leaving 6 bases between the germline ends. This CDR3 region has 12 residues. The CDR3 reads CASSLRGETQYF. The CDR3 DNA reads TGTGCCAGCAGTTTACGGGGGGAGACCCAGTACTTC.

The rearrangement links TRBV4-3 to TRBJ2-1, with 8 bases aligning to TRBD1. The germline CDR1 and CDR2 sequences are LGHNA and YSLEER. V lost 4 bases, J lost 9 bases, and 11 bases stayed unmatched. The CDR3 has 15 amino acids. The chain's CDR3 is CASSRIGGQATEQFF. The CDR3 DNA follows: TGCGCCAGCAGCCGAATCGGGGGACAGGCCACTGAGCAGTTCTTC.